The 7 T cell receptor beta chains presented below share a single source sample, sequenced in a study of long-term antiretroviral therapy in people with HIV. Version v3.0 of the immunoSEQ assay ran at survey level. TCRdb keeps only in-frame clones here, not all; method: immunoSEQ multiplex PCR. Among 15,000 to 20,000 clones listed, roughly 83% were seen once. The sample in question was unsorted PBMCs, obtained 0.9 years after starting antiretroviral therapy. The receptors were gathered from a man between 18 and 29 years old with HIV.

This clone was recorded only once. J is TRBJ2-3 and V is TRBV19; possibly TRBD1 for D (6 bases). Germline-derived CDR1 and CDR2 are LNHDA and SQIVND (reference sequence). The CDR3 consists of 15 residues. V was shortened by 3 bases and J by 7 bases, with 17 bases between the two germline ends. CDR3 sequence: CASSMVGADRNTQYF. DNA of the CDR3: TGTGCCAGTAGTATGGTGGGGGCTGATAGGAATACGCAGTATTTT.

The chain is built from TRBV15 and TRBJ1-2; weak D call: TRBD1 (5 bases). Per germline, CDR1 LNHNV and CDR2 YYDKDF (reference sequence). V was shortened by 0 bases and J by 4 bases, with 12 bases between the two germline ends. This CDR3 is 15 amino acids long. This CDR3 is CATSRERTGGYGYTF. Here the CDR3 DNA reads TGTGCCACCAGCAGAGAAAGAACAGGCGGCTATGGCTACACCTTC. The full variable domain, rest sourced from reference TRBV15 and TRBJ1-2, is DAMVIQNPRYQVTQFGKPVTLSCSQTLNHNVMYWYQQKSSQAPKLLFHYYDKDFNNEADTPDNFQSRRPNTSFCFLDIRSPGLGDTAMYLCATSRERTGGYGYTFGSGTRLTVV.

V is TRBV2 and J is TRBJ2-7, with D perhaps TRBD1 (5 bases). The CDR3 length is 12 residues. Trimming cost V 4 bases and J 11 bases, with 15 bases left between them. Germline CDR1 is SNHLY and CDR2 is FYNNEI. The CDR3 is CASSAQGVEEYV. CDR3 nucleotides: TGTGCCAGCAGTGCCCAGGGTGTGGAAGAGTACGTC.

J is TRBJ2-1 and V is TRBV6-1, with D tentatively TRBD1 (5 bases). The germline gives CDR1 MNHNS, CDR2 SASEGT. V dropped 4 bases and J dropped 9 bases, with 16 bases sitting between them. CDR3 size: 14 residues. The CDR3 protein is CASSADRSRTEQFF. The CDR3 DNA sequence: TGTGCCAGCAGTGCCGACAGATCCCGGACTGAGCAGTTCTTC.

V is TRBV5-6 and J is TRBJ1-5, with D tentatively TRBD1 (5 bases). The CDR3 extends over 16 amino acids. CDR1 and CDR2 from the germline V gene are SGHDT and YYEEEE. Trimming removed 2 bases at V and 0 bases at J, with 12 bases between. CDR3 sequence reads: CASSFSWGYSNQPQHF. CDR3 sequence (DNA): TGTGCCAGCAGCTTTTCTTGGGGGTATAGCAATCAGCCCCAGCATTTT.

The V and J genes are TRBV5-1 and TRBJ2-5; 10 bases line up with TRBD2. V was pared by 2 bases and J by 2 bases, with 3 bases of the junction left unmatched. The CDR3 length is 15 residues. The germline CDR1 and CDR2 sequences are SGHRS and YFSETQ. The CDR3, as DNA: TGCGCCAGCAGCTTTAGCGGGGGGCCGCAAGAGACCCAGTACTTC. Protein product: CASSFSGGPQETQYF.

The V gene is TRBV10-2, the J gene TRBJ2-2; D unclear. The V gene lost 2 bases and the J gene lost 6 bases, with 4 bases spanning the gap. CDR3 length: 12 residues. CDR1 and CDR2 from the germline V gene are WSHSY and SAAADI. Here the CDR3 DNA reads TGCGCCAGCAGTGAGCTTGCCGGGGAGCTGTTTTTT. Translation: CASSELAGELFF.